The 2 T cell receptor beta chains below come from one sample, sequenced in a study of memory CD4+ T cells and cytomegalovirus serostatus. Profiling relied on immunoSEQ multiplex PCR, and the TCRdb table lists in-frame clones only, not all of them. The sample holds about 64,000 clones, approximately 80% seen once. The sort gate was single viable CD3+CD4+CD8-CD45RO+ cells for memory CD4+ T cells. Sequences were obtained from memory CD4+ T cells from blood. The receptors here all came from an adult in good health and CMV-seronegative.

The gene calls are TRBV30 and TRBJ2-5; 9 bases fit TRBD2. V shed 0 bases and J 1 base; nucleotides not matched to a gene: 3. Germline lookup yields CDR1 GTSNPN and CDR2 SVGIG (reference sequence). The CDR3 extends over 15 amino acids. As DNA, the CDR3 is TGTGCCTGGAGTGTAGGGACTAGCATCCAAGAGACCCAGTACTTC. Translated, it gives CAWSVGTSIQETQYF.

This chain connects TRBV5-1 to TRBJ2-1, with 7 bases that match TRBD2. Trimming took 3 bases from V and 3 from J; bases not matched to a gene: 6. The CDR3 spans 15 residues. Germline lookup yields CDR1 SGHRS and CDR2 YFSETQ. The chain's CDR3 is CASSSLGGNYNEQFF. CDR3 DNA: TGCGCCAGCAGCTCGCTGGGAGGGAACTACAATGAGCAGTTCTTC.